These 20 T cell receptor beta chains were all obtained from the same sample, sequenced in a study of control samples from healthy donors and cancer patients. The assay was immunoSEQ multiplex PCR, and TCRdb's table has in-frame clones only and misses some. Of some 48,000 clones in the sample, 93% are singletons; the top ten hold 23%. Input material: PBMCs. These receptors were collected from a woman between 50 and 59 years old with head and neck cancer.

V is TRBV6-4 and J is TRBJ2-3, with 8 positions matching TRBD2. V shed 0 bases and J 3 bases; nucleotides not matched to a gene: 8. Germline V lookup: CDR1 MRHNA, CDR2 SNTAGT. The CDR3 extends over 17 amino acids. The CDR3 region is CASSDSAGGDGTDTQYF. The CDR3 DNA is TGTGCCAGCAGTGACTCTGCGGGAGGAGACGGAACAGATACGCAGTATTTT.

The chain is built from TRBV10-2 and TRBJ1-1; TRBD1 is a possible D gene (6 bases). The CDR3 runs 14 residues. Germline V gene sequence: CDR1 WSHSY, CDR2 SAAADI. Trimming pared 9 bases from V and 2 bases from J, leaving 16 bases between. The chain's CDR3 is CASTLTGVNTEAFF. DNA for the CDR3: TGCGCCAGTACCTTGACAGGAGTTAACACTGAAGCTTTCTTT.

The chain recombines TRBV2 with TRBJ1-2, with D possibly being TRBD1 (5 bases). Germline lookup yields CDR1 SNHLY and CDR2 FYNNEI. The CDR3 has 18 amino acids. Trimming took 8 bases from V and 4 from J, leaving 29 bases between them. The CDR3 spells CASRTSVAGTLRGYGYTF. CDR3 sequence (DNA): TGTGCCAGCCGGACATCAGTGGCAGGGACCCTACGAGGCTATGGCTACACCTTC.

This chain joins TRBV7-2 and TRBJ1-2; no firm D call. The CDR3 is 16 residues long. Germline CDR1 SGHTA, CDR2 FQGNSA. Trimming left V 0 bases short and J 3 bases short, with 14 bases between. DNA for the CDR3: TGTGCCAGCAGCTTAGCTGGCGGCGGTTCTTACTATGGCTACACCTTC. The encoded protein is CASSLAGGGSYYGYTF.

The chain recombines TRBV10-3 with TRBJ2-7; TRBD1 agrees at 7 bases. From germline, CDR1 is ENHRY and CDR2 SYGVKD. This CDR3 region has 12 residues. With V trimmed by 6 bases and J by 2 bases, 1 base remained unmatched. The CDR3 is CAISGTAYEQYF. CDR3 in DNA: TGTGCCATCAGCGGGACAGCCTACGAGCAGTACTTC.

This chain uses TRBV6-2 or TRBV6-3 with TRBJ2-4; TRBD1 matches 7 bases. The CDR3 consists of 16 residues. V was clipped by 0 bases and J by 8 bases; unmatched bases: 10. The germline V gene has CDR1 MNHEY and CDR2 SVGEGT. CDR3 nucleotides: TGTGCCAGCAGTTACTCATTACGACAGGGCCGGGACATTCAGTACTTC. This gives the protein CASSYSLRQGRDIQYF.

The gene calls are TRBV7-2 and TRBJ2-3; TRBD2 matches 8 bases. CDR3 size: 16 residues. From germline, CDR1 is SGHTA and CDR2 FQGNSA. V trimming: 8 bases; J trimming: 0 bases; junction bases outside the gene matches: 10. The chain's CDR3 is CASVGGGPWSTDTQYF. The CDR3 DNA reads as TGTGCCAGCGTCGGGGGGGGCCCCTGGAGCACAGATACGCAGTATTTT.

V and J are TRBV29-1 and TRBJ2-4; no clear D. The CDR3 totals 15 residues. CDR1 and CDR2 from the germline V gene are SQVTM and ANQGSEA. V was pared by 6 bases and J by 1 base, with 16 bases between. The CDR3 DNA sequence: TGCAGCGTCACCTTATCGGTTAAGGCCAAAAACATTCAGTACTTC. It translates to CSVTLSVKAKNIQYF.

The rearrangement links TRBV4-2 to TRBJ1-2; no reliable D call. Trimming removed 0 bases from V and 4 bases from J, with 3 bases in between. The CDR3 is 12 residues long. Per germline, CDR1 LGHNA and CDR2 YNFKEQ. For the CDR3, the DNA is TGTGCCAGCAGCCAAGAACTCTATGGCTACACCTTC. Its protein product is CASSQELYGYTF.

The chain carries TRBV19 and TRBJ1-1; 8 positions match TRBD1. The CDR3 is 13 amino acids. Losses at the gene ends were 3 bases for V and 9 bases for J; bases not matched to a gene: 6. Per germline, CDR1 LNHDA and CDR2 SQIVND (reference sequence). The CDR3 is CASSIARDRQAFF. The CDR3 coding sequence is TGTGCCAGTAGTATTGCGAGGGACAGGCAAGCTTTCTTT.

This sequence joins TRBV20-1 and TRBJ2-7; tentative D call: TRBD1 (5 bases). This CDR3 is built from 13 residues. In germline, CDR1 is DFQATT, CDR2 SNEGSKA (reference sequence). Trimming stripped 3 bases from V and 9 bases from J, with 18 bases between. CDR3 amino acids: CSASRQPRDGQYF. In DNA, the CDR3 is TGCAGTGCTAGTAGACAGCCCAGGGATGGGCAGTACTTC.

The V call is TRBV28, the J call TRBJ2-7; the D gene is possibly TRBD1 (5 bases). The CDR3 length is 12 residues. The V end was cut by 6 bases, the J end by 6 bases, with 12 bases between. Germline-derived CDR1 and CDR2 are MDHEN and SYDVKM. For the CDR3, the DNA is TGTGCCAGCAGCGTAGGGGCATCCGAGCAGTACTTC. Protein sequence: CASSVGASEQYF.

This chain joins TRBV5-5 and TRBJ1-1, with unresolved D. The CDR3 loop spans 13 amino acids. CDR1 and CDR2 (germline): SGHKS, YYEKEE (reference sequence). V was clipped by 4 bases and J by 4 bases, with 11 bases between them. Here the CDR3 reads CASSHDSGTEAFF. The CDR3 region has the DNA TGTGCCAGCAGCCATGACTCGGGCACTGAAGCTTTCTTT.

The chain uses TRBV7-2 and TRBJ2-1, with 16 bases matching TRBD2. V lost 8 bases, J lost 13 bases, and 8 bases stayed unmatched. The germline V gene encodes CDR1 SGHTA and CDR2 FQGNSA. The CDR3 length is 14 residues. CDR3 region: CASVGGLAGGDQFF. CDR3 sequence (DNA): TGTGCCAGCGTTGGGGGACTAGCGGGAGGGGATCAGTTCTTC.

The rearrangement uses TRBV28 and TRBJ2-6; D unresolved. The V end was cut by 1 base, the J end by 3 bases, with 10 bases between. Germline loops: CDR1 MDHEN, CDR2 SYDVKM. This CDR3 comprises 16 residues. The CDR3 coding sequence is TGTGCCAGCAGTTTATTATCAACGGGTGGGGCCAACGTCCTGACTTTC. Protein: CASSLLSTGGANVLTF. Combining the CDR3 with reference TRBV28 and TRBJ2-6 gives the whole variable domain DVKVTQSSRYLVKRTGEKVFLECVQDMDHENMFWYRQDPGLGLRLIYFSYDVKMKEKGDIPEGYSVSREKKERFSLILESASTNQTSMYLCASSLLSTGGANVLTFGAGSRLTVL.

The chain couples TRBV7-9 to TRBJ2-7; 8 bases agree with TRBD2. The CDR3 has 14 residues. Germline trimming cut 5 bases from V and 0 bases from J; bases unmatched to any gene: 3. Germline lookup yields CDR1 SEHNR and CDR2 FQNEAQ (reference sequence). CDR3 in DNA: TGTGCCAGCAGCCGCGGGGGGTCCTCCTACGAGCAGTACTTC. It specifies CASSRGGSSYEQYF.

This CDR3 reads CQGRDYGYTF. CDR3 DNA sequence: TGTCAGGGGCGGGACTATGGCTACACCTTC. The chain joins TRBV28 to TRBJ1-2, with a weak D call TRBD1 (6 bases). The length of the CDR3 is 10 residues. CDR1 and CDR2 (germline): MDHEN, SYDVKM.

This chain links TRBV27 with TRBJ1-2; a possible D gene is TRBD1 (6 bases). The CDR3 is 13 residues long. Germline V gene sequence: CDR1 MNHEY, CDR2 SMNVEV (reference sequence). V gave up 3 bases and J gave up 2 bases, with 7 bases separating them. The CDR3 DNA sequence: TGTGCCAGCAGTTTTAGGGGGAACTATGGCTACACCTTC. Protein sequence: CASSFRGNYGYTF.

The J gene is TRBJ2-5, the V gene TRBV15; 10 nucleotides align to TRBD2. The CDR3 contains 16 residues. Germline values: CDR1 LNHNV, CDR2 YYDKDF (reference sequence). J lost 5 bases, V lost 3 bases, and 9 bases had no gene match. The CDR3 sequence is CATSSRLAGVLETQYF. The CDR3 region has the DNA TGTGCCACCAGCAGTCGGCTAGCGGGAGTGTTGGAGACCCAGTACTTC.

This chain uses TRBV5-4 with TRBJ2-7, with TRBD2 matching over 7 bases. V dropped 4 bases and J dropped 2; count of bases not matched to a gene: 12. The CDR3 totals 16 residues. Germline V gene lookup returns CDR1 SGHNT and CDR2 YYREEE (reference sequence). CDR3 DNA: TGTGCCAGCAGCCGGGGAGGGCGGGGGAAAGCCTACGAGCAGTACTTC. This codes for CASSRGGRGKAYEQYF.